The 7 T cell receptor beta chains presented below share a single source sample, sequenced in a study of CD8+CD57+ T cells in acquired aplastic anemia (dated by TCRdb to 2016 to 2018). Sequencing used an Illumina HiSeq 2000. Genomic DNA served as template for TCR beta VDJ combination and CDR3 sequence profiling. The public reads were reanalyzed by TCRdb: fastp trimming at Q25, MiXCR alignment, in-frame beta chains only. Entries are consolidated by CDR3 protein sequence, retaining the most common genes and DNA. The sample contains about 270,000 distinct CDR3 sequences, approximately 57% of them found a single time. Together, the top ten hold roughly 8% of the sample. Sequenced input: sorted CD4+, CD8+, or CD8+CD57+ T cells (not recorded which) from PBMCs. These receptor sequences come from a human donor with severe aplastic anemia or a healthy control (not recorded which).

In this sample, this clonotype turned up a few times. One junction end disagrees with the germline gene, perhaps due to a read error. The J gene is TRBJ2-7, the V gene TRBV7-9; D is unclear. The CDR3 covers 12 residues. CDR1 and CDR2 (germline): SEHNR, FQNEAQ (reference sequence). The DNA of the CDR3 is TGTGCCAGCAGCTCCGTGGGGTCCCGACTCCACTTC. Protein: CASSSVGSRLHF.

This chain uses TRBV29-1 with TRBJ1-1; a weak D match, TRBD1 (6 bases). Germline loops: CDR1 SQVTM, CDR2 ANQGSEA. V lost 8 bases, J lost 7 bases, and 17 bases lay in between. The CDR3 covers 12 residues. The CDR3 loop reads CSIGRRTDEAFF. CDR3 coding DNA: TGCAGCATCGGAAGACGGACAGATGAAGCTTTCTTT.

This clonotype was seen ten or more times. This sequence joins TRBV29-1 and TRBJ1-2; perhaps TRBD1 as D (5 bases). The CDR3 runs to 11 residues. The V end was cut by 3 bases, the J end by 6 bases, with 8 bases between. The germline V gene has CDR1 SQVTM and CDR2 ANQGSEA. The CDR3 DNA follows: TGCAGCGTTGACGGGGGAAATGGCTACACCTTC. Translated: CSVDGGNGYTF. Variable domain in full (rest from reference TRBV29-1 and TRBJ1-2): SAVISQKPSRDICQRGTSLTIQCQVDSQVTMMFWYRQQPGQSLTLIATANQGSEATYESGFVIDKFPISRPNLTFSTLTVSNMSPEDSSIYLCSVDGGNGYTFGSGTRLTVV.

Worth noting for this clonotype: Because it lacks the conserved phenylalanine or tryptophan at the end, this CDR3 is likely a read error. The gene calls are TRBV30 and TRBJ2-7, with D maybe TRBD2 (6 bases). Germline V gene lookup returns CDR1 GTSNPN and CDR2 SVGIG (reference sequence). V lost 1 base and J 6 bases, leaving 7 bases between the germline ends. CDR3 length: 11 residues. The CDR3 loop is CAWSAGVEQYL. The CDR3 nucleotides read TGTGCCTGGAGTGCGGGGGTCGAGCAGTACCTC.

The genes are TRBV19 and TRBJ2-1; D gene uncertain. CDR3 length equals 15 residues. Per germline, CDR1 LNHDA and CDR2 SQIVND (reference sequence). V was pared by 1 base and J by 2 bases, with 9 bases between. CDR3 loop: CASSIVIVPYNEQFF. The CDR3 DNA sequence: TGTGCCAGTAGTATAGTCATAGTCCCCTACAATGAGCAGTTCTTC. The complete variable domain, with remaining parts taken from reference TRBV19 and TRBJ2-1, reads DGGITQSPKYLFRKEGQNVTLSCEQNLNHDAMYWYRQDPGQGLRLIYYSQIVNDFQKGDIAEGYSVSREKKESFPLTVTSAQKNPTAFYLCASSIVIVPYNEQFFGPGTRLTVL.

The chain couples TRBV19 to TRBJ2-5; tentatively, D is TRBD2 (7 bases). The germline gives CDR1 LNHDA, CDR2 SQIVND (reference sequence). The CDR3 loop spans 14 amino acids. Trimming stripped 11 bases from V and 5 bases from J, with 21 bases between. CDR3 sequence (DNA): TGTGCCGGGAGAGGGGGAGGGGTTGAGGAGACCCAGTACTTC. Its translation: CAGRGGGVEETQYF.

With respect to this clonotype: A clone one base away is much larger, so this may be a read error. The chain couples TRBV30 to TRBJ2-5; D unclear. The germline CDR1 and CDR2 sequences are GTSNPN and SVGIG (reference sequence). The CDR3 spans 12 residues. Deletions cut 1 base from V and 10 bases from J, with 13 bases between. The CDR3 region is CAWSASGGIQYF. The CDR3 bases are TGTGCCTGGAGTGCCTCCGGTGGGATCCAGTACTTC.